This T cell receptor beta chain stems from a study of blood T cell repertoires in COVID-19. Study summary: The United States, Italy and Spain provided the acute and convalescent COVID-19 samples. Sources were T cells, B-cell-depleted T cells, or PBMCs; the material itself was cDNA or gDNA.

In the original analysis: Reference gene primer amplification yielded estimated nucleated cell counts. Assay used: immunoSEQ multiplex PCR; TCRdb lists only in-frame clones, some missing. Clonal size and the V and J genes are those of that table, whereas D and trimming came from the DNA. The sample contains 100,000 to 150,000 clones, approximately 80% of which appear only once. The CDR3 is 14 residues long. The V end lost 6 bases, the J end lost 1 base, and 12 bases lay between the germline ends. Germline V gives CDR1 MNHEY, CDR2 SVGAGI. The receptor's source is a middle-aged man with active or convalescent COVID-19. The chain joins TRBV6-5 to TRBJ1-1; D might be TRBD1 (5 bases). The sample consisted of peripheral blood. The CDR3 region has the DNA TGTGCCAGCAGGCCTCCAGGGCGGAACACTGAAGCTTTCTTT. Translation: CASRPPGRNTEAFF.